Shown below are 5 T cell receptor beta chains from a single sample sequenced in a study of brain T cells in children with intractable seizures. The protocol was immunoSEQ multiplex PCR, while the TCRdb copy is restricted to in-frame clones and leaves out a portion. The sample holds 55,000 to 80,000 clones, 95% to 96% seen once. This sample comprised peripheral blood, obtained at surgery. The receptors here all came from a boy under three years old with focal cortical dysplasia and intractable seizures.

The sample holds one count of this clone. The chain joins TRBV28 to TRBJ2-1, with D perhaps matching TRBD2 (5 bases). The V gene's germline CDR1 is MDHEN and CDR2 SYDVKM. Trimming took 3 bases from V and 4 from J, leaving 10 bases between them. The length of the CDR3 is 14 residues. The CDR3 sequence is CASSLGGFYNEQFF. The CDR3 nucleotides are TGTGCCAGCAGTTTGGGCGGGTTTTACAATGAGCAGTTCTTC.

V usage is TRBV7-9 and J usage is TRBJ1-2, with D hard to call. The V end lost 3 bases, the J end lost 4 bases, and 15 bases lay between the germline ends. The CDR3 contains 15 residues. Germline loops: CDR1 SEHNR, CDR2 FQNEAQ (reference sequence). CDR3 residues: CASSFSGHLLYGYTF. DNA for the CDR3: TGTGCCAGCAGCTTTTCCGGCCACCTCCTCTATGGCTACACCTTC.

This chain links TRBV2 with TRBJ2-5; 10 bases fit TRBD2. V was pared by 4 bases and J by 5 bases, with 7 bases of the junction left unmatched. Germline V gives CDR1 SNHLY, CDR2 FYNNEI. This CDR3 region has 15 residues. The CDR3 DNA follows: TGTGCCAGCAGTGGATGGACTAGCGGTGGGGAGACCCAGTACTTC. It yields the protein CASSGWTSGGETQYF.

The chain couples TRBV6-4 to TRBJ2-1; 8 bases map to TRBD1. Germline V gene data show CDR1 as MRHNA and CDR2 as SNTAGT. The CDR3 is made up of 16 amino acids. Losses at the gene ends were 0 bases for V and 8 bases for J; bases not matched to a gene: 9. As DNA, the CDR3 is TGTGCCAGCAGTGACTCGGGGACAGGAGGGGGCCATGAGCAGTTCTTC. Translating it yields CASSDSGTGGGHEQFF.

The rearrangement joins TRBV21-1 to TRBJ2-3; the table's D call, TRBD2, has no DNA check behind it. TRBV21-1 corresponds to a pseudogene. This CDR3 comprises 17 residues. The CDR3 DNA reads TGTGCCAGCAGGAAAGAGACTAGCGGGAAAGGGGGGGATACGCAGTATTTT. Protein: CASRKETSGKGGDTQYF.